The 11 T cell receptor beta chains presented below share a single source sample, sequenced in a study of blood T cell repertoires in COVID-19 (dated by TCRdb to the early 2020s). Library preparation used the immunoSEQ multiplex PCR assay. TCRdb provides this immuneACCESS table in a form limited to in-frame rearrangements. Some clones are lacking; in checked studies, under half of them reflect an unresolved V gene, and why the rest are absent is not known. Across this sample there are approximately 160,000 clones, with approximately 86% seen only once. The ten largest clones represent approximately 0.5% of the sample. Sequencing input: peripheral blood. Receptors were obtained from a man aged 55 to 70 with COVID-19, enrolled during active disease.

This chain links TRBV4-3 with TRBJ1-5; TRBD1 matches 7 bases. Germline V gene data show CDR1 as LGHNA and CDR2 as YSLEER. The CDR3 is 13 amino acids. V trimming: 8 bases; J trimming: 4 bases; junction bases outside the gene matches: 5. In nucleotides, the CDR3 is TGCGCCAGCGGGACAGAGGGGAATCAGCCCCAGCATTTT. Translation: CASGTEGNQPQHF.

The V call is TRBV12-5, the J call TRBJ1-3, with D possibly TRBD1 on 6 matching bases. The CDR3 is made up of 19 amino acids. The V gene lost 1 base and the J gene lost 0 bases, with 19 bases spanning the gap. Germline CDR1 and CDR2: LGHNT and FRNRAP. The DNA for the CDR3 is TGTGCTAGTGGTTTGGGCCTAGGTCTGGCAGGGGACTCTGGAAACACCATATATTTT. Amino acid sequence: CASGLGLGLAGDSGNTIYF.

This CDR3 reads CASSLDFPNTEAFF. The CDR3 region has the DNA TGCGCCAGCAGCTTGGACTTCCCGAACACTGAAGCTTTCTTT. J is TRBJ1-1 and V is TRBV5-1; D is unresolved. CDR3 length: 14 residues. The germline CDR1 and CDR2 sequences are SGHRS and YFSETQ. The V end lost 0 bases, the J end lost 1 base, and 7 bases lay between the germline ends. Supplemented by reference TRBV5-1 and TRBJ1-1, the full variable domain reads KAGVTQTPRYLIKTRGQQVTLSCSPISGHRSVSWYQQTPGQGLQFLFEYFSETQRNKGNFPGRFSGRQFSNSRSEMNVSTLELGDSALYLCASSLDFPNTEAFFGQGTRLTVV.

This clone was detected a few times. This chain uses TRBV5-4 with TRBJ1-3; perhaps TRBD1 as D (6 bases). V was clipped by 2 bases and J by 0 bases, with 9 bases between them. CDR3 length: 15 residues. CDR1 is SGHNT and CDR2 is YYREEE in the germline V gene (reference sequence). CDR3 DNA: TGTGCCAGCAGCTTACAGGGAACCTCTGGAAACACCATATATTTT. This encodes CASSLQGTSGNTIYF. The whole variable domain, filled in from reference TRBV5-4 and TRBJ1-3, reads ETGVTQSPTHLIKTRGQQVTLRCSSQSGHNTVSWYQQALGQGPQFIFQYYREEENGRGNFPPRFSGLQFPNYSSELNVNALELDDSALYLCASSLQGTSGNTIYFGEGSWLTVV.

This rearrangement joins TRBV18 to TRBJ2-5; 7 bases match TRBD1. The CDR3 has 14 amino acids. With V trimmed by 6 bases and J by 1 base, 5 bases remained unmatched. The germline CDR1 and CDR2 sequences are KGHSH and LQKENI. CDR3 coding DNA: TGTGCCAGCTCTCTAAACAGGGGCCAAGAGACCCAGTACTTC. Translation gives CASSLNRGQETQYF. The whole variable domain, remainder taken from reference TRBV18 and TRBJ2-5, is NAGVMQNPRHLVRRRGQEARLRCSPMKGHSHVYWYRQLPEEGLKFMVYLQKENIIDESGMPKERFSAEFPKEGPSILRIQQVVRGDSAAYFCASSLNRGQETQYFGPGTRLLVL.

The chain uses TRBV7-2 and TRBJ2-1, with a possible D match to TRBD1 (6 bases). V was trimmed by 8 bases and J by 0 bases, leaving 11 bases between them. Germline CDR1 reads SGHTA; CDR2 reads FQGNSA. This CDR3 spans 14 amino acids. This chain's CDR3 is CASSFRGSYNEQFF. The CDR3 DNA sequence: TGTGCCAGCTCGTTCAGGGGCTCCTACAATGAGCAGTTCTTC.

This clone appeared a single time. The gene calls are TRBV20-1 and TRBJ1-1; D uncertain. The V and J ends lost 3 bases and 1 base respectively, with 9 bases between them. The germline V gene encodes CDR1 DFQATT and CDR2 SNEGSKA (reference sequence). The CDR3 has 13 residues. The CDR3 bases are TGCAGTGCTAGTCCGGAGTGGAACACTGAAGCTTTCTTT. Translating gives CSASPEWNTEAFF.

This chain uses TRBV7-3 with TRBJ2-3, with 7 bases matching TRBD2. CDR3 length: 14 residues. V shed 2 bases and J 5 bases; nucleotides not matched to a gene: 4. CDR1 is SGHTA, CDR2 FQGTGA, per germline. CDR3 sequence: CASSLGASGDTQYF. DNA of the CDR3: TGTGCCAGCAGCTTAGGGGCTAGCGGAGATACGCAGTATTTT.

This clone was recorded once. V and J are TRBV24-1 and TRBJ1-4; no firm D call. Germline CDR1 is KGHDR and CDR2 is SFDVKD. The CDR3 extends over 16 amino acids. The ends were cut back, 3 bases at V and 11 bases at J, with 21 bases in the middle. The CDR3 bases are TGTGCCACCAGTGATCGCGGAACATTCTCCGATCGGAAACTGTTTTTT. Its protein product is CATSDRGTFSDRKLFF.

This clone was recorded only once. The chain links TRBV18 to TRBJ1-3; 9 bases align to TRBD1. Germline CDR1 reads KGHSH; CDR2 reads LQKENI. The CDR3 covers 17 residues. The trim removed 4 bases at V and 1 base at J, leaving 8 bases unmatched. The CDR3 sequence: CASSQNRGQKSGNTIYF. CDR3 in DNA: TGTGCCAGCTCACAGAACAGGGGGCAGAAATCTGGAAACACCATATATTTT.

DNA for the CDR3: TGTGCCAGCAGCTGGGGGGACAGGGCGGTGGAAGTCCTGACTTTC. Translation gives CASSWGDRAVEVLTF. The gene calls are TRBV5-4 and TRBJ2-6, with 9 positions matching TRBD1. This CDR3 is built from 15 residues. CDR1 and CDR2 (germline): SGHNT, YYREEE (reference sequence). J gave up 13 bases and V 3 bases, and 11 bases lay outside the gene matches. Full variable domain (outside the CDR3, taken from reference TRBV5-4 and TRBJ2-6): ETGVTQSPTHLIKTRGQQVTLRCSSQSGHNTVSWYQQALGQGPQFIFQYYREEENGRGNFPPRFSGLQFPNYSSELNVNALELDDSALYLCASSWGDRAVEVLTFGAGSRLTVL.